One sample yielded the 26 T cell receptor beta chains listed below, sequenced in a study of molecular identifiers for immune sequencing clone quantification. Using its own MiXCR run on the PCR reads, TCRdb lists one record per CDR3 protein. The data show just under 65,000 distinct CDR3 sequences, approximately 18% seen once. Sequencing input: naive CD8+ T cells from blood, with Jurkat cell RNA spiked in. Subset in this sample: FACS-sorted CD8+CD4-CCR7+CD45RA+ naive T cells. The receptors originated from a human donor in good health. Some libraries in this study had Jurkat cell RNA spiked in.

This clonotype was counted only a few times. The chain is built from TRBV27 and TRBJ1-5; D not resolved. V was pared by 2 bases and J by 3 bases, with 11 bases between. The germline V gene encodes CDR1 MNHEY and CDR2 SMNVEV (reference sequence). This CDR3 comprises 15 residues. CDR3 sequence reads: CASSLKPAYNQPQHF. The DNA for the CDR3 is TGTGCCAGCAGTTTAAAGCCAGCTTACAATCAGCCCCAGCATTTT.

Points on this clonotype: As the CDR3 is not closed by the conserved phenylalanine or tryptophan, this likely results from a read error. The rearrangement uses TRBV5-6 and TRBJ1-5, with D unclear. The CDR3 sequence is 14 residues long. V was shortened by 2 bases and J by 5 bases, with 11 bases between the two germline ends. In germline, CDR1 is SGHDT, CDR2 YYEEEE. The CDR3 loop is CASSLGRRDQPQHV. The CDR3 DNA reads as TGTGCCAGCAGCTTAGGCCGGCGCGATCAGCCCCAGCATGTT.

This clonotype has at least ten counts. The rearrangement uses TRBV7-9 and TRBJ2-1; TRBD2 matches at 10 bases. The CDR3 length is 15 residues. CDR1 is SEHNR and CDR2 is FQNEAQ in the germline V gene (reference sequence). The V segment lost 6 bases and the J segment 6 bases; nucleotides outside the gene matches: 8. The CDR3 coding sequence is TGTGCCAGCAGATCTAGCGGGAGAGCCTTCAATGAGCAGTTCTTC. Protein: CASRSSGRAFNEQFF.

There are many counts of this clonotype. CDR3 sequence reads: CASRSRRERRLTDTQYF. The DNA of the CDR3 is TGTGCCAGCAGATCACGGCGGGAGCGGCGTCTCACAGATACGCAGTATTTT. The chain couples TRBV28 to TRBJ2-3; TRBD2 matches at 7 bases. CDR1 MDHEN and CDR2 SYDVKM come from the germline V gene. V lost 6 bases and J lost 2; bases outside the gene matches: 14. There are 17 residues in the CDR3.

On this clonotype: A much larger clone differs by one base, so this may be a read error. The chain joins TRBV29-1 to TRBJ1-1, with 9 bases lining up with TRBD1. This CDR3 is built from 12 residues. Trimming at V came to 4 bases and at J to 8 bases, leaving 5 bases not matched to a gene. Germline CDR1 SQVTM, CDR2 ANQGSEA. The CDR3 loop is CSVAGTGLEAFF. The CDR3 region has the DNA TGCAGCGTTGCCGGGACAGGGTTGGAAGCTTTCTTT. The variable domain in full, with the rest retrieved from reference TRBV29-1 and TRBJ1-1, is SAVISQKPSRDICQRGTSLTIQCQVDSQVTMMFWYRQQPGQSLTLIATANQGSEATYESGFVIDKFPISRPNLTFSTLTVSNMSPEDSSIYLCSVAGTGLEAFFGQGTRLTVV.

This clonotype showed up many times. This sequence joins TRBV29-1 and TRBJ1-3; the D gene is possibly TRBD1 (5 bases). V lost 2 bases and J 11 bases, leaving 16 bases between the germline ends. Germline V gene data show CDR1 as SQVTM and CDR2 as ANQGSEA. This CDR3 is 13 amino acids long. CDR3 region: CSVEFSVEGSIYF. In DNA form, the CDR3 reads TGCAGCGTTGAATTCAGTGTGGAGGGGTCCATATATTTT.

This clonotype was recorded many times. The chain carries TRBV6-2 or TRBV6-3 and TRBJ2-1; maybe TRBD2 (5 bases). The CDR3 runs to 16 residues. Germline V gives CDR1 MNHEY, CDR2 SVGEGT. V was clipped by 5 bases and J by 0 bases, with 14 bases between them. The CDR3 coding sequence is TGTGCCAGCAGTCCCCCCCGAGACTACTCCTACAATGAGCAGTTCTTC. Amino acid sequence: CASSPPRDYSYNEQFF.

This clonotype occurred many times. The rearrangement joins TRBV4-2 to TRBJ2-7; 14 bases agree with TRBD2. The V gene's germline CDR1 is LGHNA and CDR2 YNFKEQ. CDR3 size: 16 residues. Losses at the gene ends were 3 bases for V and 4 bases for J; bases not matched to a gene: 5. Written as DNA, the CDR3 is TGTGCCAGCAGCCAGACCGGGACTAGCGGGAGTTACGAGCAGTACTTC. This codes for CASSQTGTSGSYEQYF.

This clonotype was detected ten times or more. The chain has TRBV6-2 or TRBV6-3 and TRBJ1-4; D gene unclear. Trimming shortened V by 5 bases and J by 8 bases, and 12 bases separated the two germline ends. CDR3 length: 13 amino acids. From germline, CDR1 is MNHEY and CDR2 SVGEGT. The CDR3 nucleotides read TGTGCCAGCAGTCCCATCCGGGCAGAAAAACTGTTTTTT. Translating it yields CASSPIRAEKLFF.

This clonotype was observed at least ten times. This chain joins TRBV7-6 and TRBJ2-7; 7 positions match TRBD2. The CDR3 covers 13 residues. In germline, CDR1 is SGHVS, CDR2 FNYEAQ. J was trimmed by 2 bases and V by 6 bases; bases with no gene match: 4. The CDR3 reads CASSQSGAYEQYF. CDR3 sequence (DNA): TGTGCCAGCAGTCAGAGCGGGGCCTACGAGCAGTACTTC. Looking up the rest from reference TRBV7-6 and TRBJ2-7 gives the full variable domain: GAGVSQSPRYKVTKRGQDVALRCDPISGHVSLYWYRQALGQGPEFLTYFNYEAQQDKSGLPNDRFSAERPEGSISTLTIQRTEQRDSAMYRCASSQSGAYEQYFGPGTRLTVT.

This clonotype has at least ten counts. The CDR3: CASSVGTQGNQPQHF. CDR3 DNA: TGTGCCAGCAGTGTCGGGACCCAAGGCAATCAGCCCCAGCATTTT. The V and J genes are TRBV27 and TRBJ1-5; D may be TRBD1 (5 bases). In germline, CDR1 is MNHEY, CDR2 SMNVEV (reference sequence). Trimming cost V 5 bases and J 2 bases, with 13 bases left between them. The CDR3 has 15 amino acids.

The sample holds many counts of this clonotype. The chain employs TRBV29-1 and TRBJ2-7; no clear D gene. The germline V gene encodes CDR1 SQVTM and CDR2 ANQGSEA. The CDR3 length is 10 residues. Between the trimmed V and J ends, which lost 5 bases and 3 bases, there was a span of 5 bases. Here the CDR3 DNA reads TGCAGCGTTCGAAACTACGAGCAGTACTTC. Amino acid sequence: CSVRNYEQYF.

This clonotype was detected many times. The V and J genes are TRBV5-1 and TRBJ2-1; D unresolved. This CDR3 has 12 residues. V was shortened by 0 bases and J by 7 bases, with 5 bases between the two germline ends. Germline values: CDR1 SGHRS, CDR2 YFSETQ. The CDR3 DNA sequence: TGCGCCAGCAGCTTGGGCCAAAATGAGCAGTTCTTC. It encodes CASSLGQNEQFF.

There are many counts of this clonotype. The CDR3 coding sequence is TGTGCCAGCAGCTTTACGGGGGAGCGGACAGATACGCAGTATTTT. This encodes CASSFTGERTDTQYF. The rearrangement joins TRBV7-6 to TRBJ2-3; D perhaps matches TRBD2 (6 bases). Trimming left V 3 bases short and J 3 bases short, with 13 bases between. This CDR3 contains 15 residues. CDR1 is SGHVS and CDR2 is FNYEAQ in the germline V gene.

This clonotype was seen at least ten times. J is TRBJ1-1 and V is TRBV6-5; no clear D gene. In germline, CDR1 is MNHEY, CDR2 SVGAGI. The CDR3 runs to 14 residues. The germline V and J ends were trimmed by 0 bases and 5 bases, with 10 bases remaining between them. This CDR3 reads CASSYSFARTEAFF. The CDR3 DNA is TGTGCCAGCAGTTACTCGTTCGCGAGGACTGAAGCTTTCTTT.

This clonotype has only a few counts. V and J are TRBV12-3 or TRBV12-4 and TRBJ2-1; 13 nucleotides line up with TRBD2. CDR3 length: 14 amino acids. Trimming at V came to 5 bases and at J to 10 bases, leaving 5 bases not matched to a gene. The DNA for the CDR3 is TGTGCCAGCAGTCGGGGGACTAGCGGGAAGGAGCAGTTCTTC. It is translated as CASSRGTSGKEQFF.

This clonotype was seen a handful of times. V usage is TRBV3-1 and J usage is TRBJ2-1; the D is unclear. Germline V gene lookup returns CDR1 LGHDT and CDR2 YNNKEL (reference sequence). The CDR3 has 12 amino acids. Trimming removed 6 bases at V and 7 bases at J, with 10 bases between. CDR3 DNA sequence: TGTGCCAGCAGGGAAAGTCTAAATGAGCAGTTCTTC. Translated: CASRESLNEQFF.

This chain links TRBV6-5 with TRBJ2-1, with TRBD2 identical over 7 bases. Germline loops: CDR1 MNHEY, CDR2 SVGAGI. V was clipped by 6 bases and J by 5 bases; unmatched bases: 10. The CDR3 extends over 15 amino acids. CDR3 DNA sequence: TGTGCCAGCAGGGGAACTAGCGAATCCAACAATGAGCAGTTCTTC. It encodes CASRGTSESNNEQFF.

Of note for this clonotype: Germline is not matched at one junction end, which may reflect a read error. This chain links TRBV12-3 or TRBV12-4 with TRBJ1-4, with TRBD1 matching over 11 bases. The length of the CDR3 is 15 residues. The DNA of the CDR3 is TGTGCCAGCCTGGGACAGGGGGAGAACCGTGAAAAACTGCTTTTT. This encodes CASLGQGENREKLLF.

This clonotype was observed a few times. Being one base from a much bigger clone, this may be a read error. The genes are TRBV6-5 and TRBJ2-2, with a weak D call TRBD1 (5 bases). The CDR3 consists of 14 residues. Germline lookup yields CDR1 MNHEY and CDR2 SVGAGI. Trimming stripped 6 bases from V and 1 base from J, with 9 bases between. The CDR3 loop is CASSQGENTGELFF. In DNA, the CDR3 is TGTGCCAGCAGCCAAGGGGAGAACACCGGGGAGCTGTTTTTT.

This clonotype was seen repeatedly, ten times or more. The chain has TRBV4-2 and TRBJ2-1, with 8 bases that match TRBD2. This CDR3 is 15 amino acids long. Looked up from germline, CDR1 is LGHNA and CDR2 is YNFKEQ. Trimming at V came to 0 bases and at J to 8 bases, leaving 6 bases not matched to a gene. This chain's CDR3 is CASSQESGSRDEQFF. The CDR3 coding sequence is TGTGCCAGCAGCCAAGAGAGCGGGAGTCGAGATGAGCAGTTCTTC.

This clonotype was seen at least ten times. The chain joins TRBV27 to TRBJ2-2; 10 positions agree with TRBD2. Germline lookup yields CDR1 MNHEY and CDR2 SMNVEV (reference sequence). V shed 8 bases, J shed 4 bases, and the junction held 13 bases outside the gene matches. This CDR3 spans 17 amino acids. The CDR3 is CASSVVAGGLGTGELFF. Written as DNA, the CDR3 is TGTGCCAGCTCCGTCGTAGCGGGAGGTTTGGGCACCGGGGAGCTGTTTTTT.

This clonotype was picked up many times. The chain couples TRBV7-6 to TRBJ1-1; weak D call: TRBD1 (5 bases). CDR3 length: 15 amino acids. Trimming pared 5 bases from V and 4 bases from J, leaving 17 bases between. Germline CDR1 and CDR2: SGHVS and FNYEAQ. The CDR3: CASSRGFGAGTEAFF. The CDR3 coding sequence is TGTGCCAGCAGCAGAGGGTTCGGGGCTGGCACTGAAGCTTTCTTT. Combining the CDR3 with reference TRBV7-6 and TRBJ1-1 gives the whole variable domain GAGVSQSPRYKVTKRGQDVALRCDPISGHVSLYWYRQALGQGPEFLTYFNYEAQQDKSGLPNDRFSAERPEGSISTLTIQRTEQRDSAMYRCASSRGFGAGTEAFFGQGTRLTVV.

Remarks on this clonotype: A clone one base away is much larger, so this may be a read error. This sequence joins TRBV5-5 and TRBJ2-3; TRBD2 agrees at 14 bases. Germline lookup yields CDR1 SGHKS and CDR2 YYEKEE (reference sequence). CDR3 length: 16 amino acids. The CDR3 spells CTSSRTSGRLADTQYF. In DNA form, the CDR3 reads TGTACCAGCAGCCGGACTAGCGGGAGGTTGGCAGATACGCAGTATTTT.

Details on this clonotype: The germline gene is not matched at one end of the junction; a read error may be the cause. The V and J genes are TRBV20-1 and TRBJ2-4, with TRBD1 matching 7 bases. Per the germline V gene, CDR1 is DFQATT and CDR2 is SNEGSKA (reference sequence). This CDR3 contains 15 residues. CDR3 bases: TGCAGTGCTAGAGTCCGGGACAGCTCAAAAAACGTTCAGTACTTC. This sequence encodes CSARVRDSSKNVQYF.

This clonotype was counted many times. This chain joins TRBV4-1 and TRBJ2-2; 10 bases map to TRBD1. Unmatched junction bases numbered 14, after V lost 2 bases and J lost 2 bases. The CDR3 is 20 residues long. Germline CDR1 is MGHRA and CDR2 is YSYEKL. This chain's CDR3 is CASSQSHSPRDRGNTGELFF. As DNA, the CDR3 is TGCGCCAGCAGCCAATCCCATAGCCCCCGGGACAGGGGTAACACCGGGGAGCTGTTTTTT.